This T cell receptor beta chain was recovered during a study of CD8+ T cells in alopecia areata. cDNA reverse transcribed from extracted RNA served as the sequencing template. Profiling relied on immunoSEQ multiplex PCR, and the TCRdb table lists in-frame clones only, not all of them. The profile shows 12,000 or so clones, 45% to 70% of them singletons. Peripheral blood and lesional scalp punch biopsies came from alopecia areata patients. The V end lost 1 base, the J end lost 0 bases, and 7 bases lay between the germline ends. This CDR3 is built from 16 residues. The germline gives CDR1 LGHNA, CDR2 YSLEER.

The chain recombines TRBV4-3 with TRBJ2-6; unclear D gene. The clonotype was recovered from a human donor with alopecia areata. Input material: skin. The CDR3 loop reads CASSQVWGSGANVLTF. The CDR3 DNA reads as TGCGCCAGCAGCCAAGTTTGGGGCTCTGGGGCCAACGTCCTGACTTTC.